The 21 T cell receptor beta chains in this list originate from one sample, sequenced in a study of blood T cell repertoires in COVID-19. The repertoire was sequenced with immunoSEQ multiplex PCR; TCRdb's copy has only in-frame clones and lacks some. The top ten clones hold approximately 9% of a sample with fewer than 300,000 clones, 80% to 90% of them seen once. Sample: PBMCs or T cells enriched from blood (not recorded which). These receptors were collected from a man aged 35-49 years who had recovered from COVID-19.

The chain has TRBV5-1 and TRBJ2-1, with TRBD2 identical over 8 bases. The CDR3 consists of 14 residues. From germline, CDR1 is SGHRS and CDR2 YFSETQ. After removal of 4 bases from V and 6 bases from J, the junction contained 6 bases not matched to a gene. CDR3: CASSRLAGFNEQFF. DNA for the CDR3: TGCGCCAGCAGCAGGTTAGCGGGGTTCAATGAGCAGTTCTTC.

This clone has a handful of counts. The CDR3 spells CASSYNTADSPLHF. Written as DNA, the CDR3 is TGTGCCAGCAGTTACAATACCGCGGATTCACCCCTCCACTTT. This rearrangement joins TRBV6-5 to TRBJ1-6; D is unresolved. From germline, CDR1 is MNHEY and CDR2 SVGAGI. The CDR3 runs to 14 residues. Deletions cut 2 bases from V and 8 bases from J, with 10 bases between.

The chain joins TRBV6-1 to TRBJ1-6; D gene ambiguous. Trimming took off 3 bases at V and 5 bases at J, with 11 bases between the two ends. The CDR3 length is 15 residues. Germline CDR1 is MNHNS and CDR2 is SASEGT. CDR3 sequence reads: CASSEIVVDNSPLHF. In DNA form, the CDR3 reads TGTGCCAGCAGTGAGATCGTCGTAGATAATTCACCCCTCCACTTT.

The chain has TRBV21-1 and TRBJ2-1; the DNA was not compared with TRBD2, the D call given in the table. TRBV21-1 is designated a pseudogene. The length of the CDR3 is 17 residues. CDR3 loop: CASSKPHTSGSPNEQFF. In DNA, the CDR3 is TGTGCCAGCAGCAAACCCCACACTAGCGGGAGTCCCAATGAGCAGTTCTTC.

This chain joins TRBV5-1 and TRBJ2-3, with 12 bases aligning to TRBD2. Germline CDR1 SGHRS, CDR2 YFSETQ. J gave up 3 bases and V 0 bases, and 5 bases lay outside the gene matches. CDR3 length equals 17 residues. Here the CDR3 reads CASSLGRLAGGTDTQYF. In nucleotides, the CDR3 is TGCGCCAGCAGCTTGGGCAGGCTAGCGGGAGGGACAGATACGCAGTATTTT.

The chain uses TRBV11-2 and TRBJ2-3; TRBD2 aligns across 7 bases. CDR1 and CDR2 from the germline V gene are SGHAT and FQNNGV. The CDR3 has 13 residues. V dropped 6 bases and J dropped 8; count of bases not matched to a gene: 8. CDR3 in DNA: TGTGCCAGCAGTTTTACCTCTAGCGGTACGCAGTATTTT. Translation: CASSFTSSGTQYF.

The chain couples TRBV15 to TRBJ2-3; no firm D call. CDR1 is LNHNV, CDR2 YYDKDF, per germline (reference sequence). Trimming removed 3 bases at V and 6 bases at J, with 13 bases between. CDR3 length: 14 residues. The CDR3 spells CATSRLSYSDTQYF. Written as DNA, the CDR3 is TGTGCCACCAGCAGGTTGTCCTACTCGGATACGCAGTATTTT.

The chain uses TRBV6-1 and TRBJ2-5; a weak D match, TRBD2 (8 bases). Germline lookup yields CDR1 MNHNS and CDR2 SASEGT. V was trimmed by 4 bases and J by 4 bases, leaving 22 bases between them. CDR3 length equals 17 residues. This CDR3 reads CASSARGGRQGGETQYF. The CDR3 DNA reads TGTGCCAGCAGTGCCCGGGGGGGAAGACAGGGCGGAGAGACCCAGTACTTC.

This chain connects TRBV3-1 (or the pseudogene TRBV3-2) to TRBJ1-5; possible D gene TRBD1, 5 bases. The CDR3 is made up of 15 amino acids. The ends were cut back, 1 base at V and 0 bases at J, with 7 bases in the middle. Germline assignment: CDR1 LGHDT and CDR2 YNNKEL (reference sequence). In DNA, the CDR3 is TGTGCCAGCAGCCAAGGGACAAGTAGCAATCAGCCCCAGCATTTT. It encodes CASSQGTSSNQPQHF.

The chain uses TRBV6-2 or TRBV6-3 and TRBJ2-5, with D unresolved. V was cut by 2 bases and J by 1 base, with 11 bases left in between. Germline CDR1 MNHEY, CDR2 SVGEGT. The CDR3 is 15 residues long. The CDR3 spells CASSYGPLPQETQYF. The CDR3 DNA reads as TGTGCCAGCAGTTACGGCCCTCTCCCCCAAGAGACCCAGTACTTC.

At least ten counts were recorded for this clone. This sequence joins TRBV5-1 and TRBJ2-7; perhaps TRBD1 as D (5 bases). CDR3 length: 18 amino acids. V dropped 4 bases and J dropped 0 bases, with 23 bases sitting between them. Germline V gene lookup returns CDR1 SGHRS and CDR2 YFSETQ. The CDR3 region is CASSPRSDTSLSSYEQYF. CDR3 in DNA: TGCGCCAGCAGCCCTCGCTCGGACACCTCTTTAAGCTCCTACGAGCAGTACTTC.

The CDR3 DNA follows: TGTGCCAGCAGTGGGGGCTCTCTGGGGGCCAACGTCCTGACTTTC. Amino acid sequence: CASSGGSLGANVLTF. The genes are TRBV28 and TRBJ2-6, with D tentatively TRBD1 (6 bases). There are 15 residues in the CDR3. V lost 5 bases and J lost 4, with 12 bases in between. The germline CDR1 and CDR2 sequences are MDHEN and SYDVKM.

The CDR3 DNA sequence: TGCGCCAGCAGCCAAGACCTTAGCGGGAGCACAGATACGCAGTATTTT. This gives the protein CASSQDLSGSTDTQYF. V gene TRBV4-3 combines with J gene TRBJ2-3; 7 bases line up with TRBD2. The germline V gene has CDR1 LGHNA and CDR2 YSLEER. This CDR3 spans 16 amino acids. J gave up 0 bases and V 0 bases, and 3 bases lay outside the gene matches.

V usage is TRBV7-6 and J usage is TRBJ2-5; TRBD2 matches 12 bases. The V gene's germline CDR1 is SGHVS and CDR2 FNYEAQ. The CDR3 length is 19 residues. J was trimmed by 0 bases and V by 0 bases; bases with no gene match: 8. The CDR3 reads CASSLALLAGGMYQETQYF. The CDR3, as DNA: TGTGCCAGCAGCTTAGCGCTACTAGCGGGGGGAATGTACCAAGAGACCCAGTACTTC.

This sequence joins TRBV4-1 and TRBJ1-3, with D possibly TRBD1 on 6 matching bases. With 1 base removed from V and 1 base from J, the gap between germline ends came to 14 bases. The CDR3 contains 17 residues. Germline V gene sequence: CDR1 MGHRA, CDR2 YSYEKL. CDR3 sequence reads: CASSQVGGTPSGNTIYF. The CDR3 coding sequence is TGCGCCAGCAGCCAAGTTGGTGGGACACCATCTGGAAACACCATATATTTT.

The V and J genes are TRBV7-9 and TRBJ1-1; D is perhaps TRBD1 (6 bases). Per germline, CDR1 SEHNR and CDR2 FQNEAQ (reference sequence). V dropped 2 bases and J dropped 4 bases, with 14 bases sitting between them. CDR3 length: 15 residues. The CDR3 coding sequence is TGTGCCAGCAGCTTATTAGAGGGGGTGGTCACTGAAGCTTTCTTT. Protein: CASSLLEGVVTEAFF.

The chain recombines TRBV3-1 (or the pseudogene TRBV3-2) with TRBJ1-5; D is possibly TRBD1 (5 bases). V was shortened by 4 bases and J by 6 bases, with 10 bases between the two germline ends. The germline gives CDR1 LGHDT, CDR2 YNNKEL (reference sequence). CDR3 size: 13 residues. The CDR3 is CASSPAGIQPQHF. Written as DNA, the CDR3 is TGTGCCAGCAGCCCAGCAGGGATTCAGCCCCAGCATTTT.

The V call is TRBV7-9, the J call TRBJ2-1; 8 bases map to TRBD1. After removal of 5 bases from V and 8 bases from J, the junction contained 11 bases not matched to a gene. The germline gives CDR1 SEHNR, CDR2 FQNEAQ (reference sequence). The CDR3 length is 15 residues. The CDR3 nucleotides are TGTGCCAGCAGCCCCCGGACAGGGAATAATGATGAGCAGTTCTTC. Protein sequence: CASSPRTGNNDEQFF.

This chain connects TRBV4-1 to TRBJ2-1, with a weak D call TRBD1 (5 bases). V lost 6 bases and J lost 12, with 15 bases in between. Germline V CDR1 and CDR2: MGHRA, YSYEKL. The CDR3 is made up of 12 amino acids. CDR3 residues: CASRGVVLGQFF. The CDR3 nucleotides are TGCGCCAGCAGAGGGGTCGTCCTGGGGCAGTTCTTC.

This clone was seen more than once but under ten times. This chain uses TRBV28 with TRBJ1-1; the D gene is possibly TRBD1 (6 bases). The V gene lost 8 bases and the J gene lost 5 bases, with 15 bases spanning the gap. The germline gives CDR1 MDHEN, CDR2 SYDVKM. The CDR3 is 13 residues long. In nucleotides, the CDR3 is TGTGCCAGCGGCCGGGACATGGGGACTGAAGCTTTCTTT. Its translation is CASGRDMGTEAFF. Using reference TRBV28 and TRBJ1-1 for the parts outside the CDR3, the full variable domain is DVKVTQSSRYLVKRTGEKVFLECVQDMDHENMFWYRQDPGLGLRLIYFSYDVKMKEKGDIPEGYSVSREKKERFSLILESASTNQTSMYLCASGRDMGTEAFFGQGTRLTVV.

The chain combines TRBV28 with TRBJ2-7, with 9 nucleotides matching TRBD1. Losses at the gene ends were 3 bases for V and 5 bases for J; bases not matched to a gene: 14. This CDR3 is 17 amino acids long. Germline CDR1 MDHEN, CDR2 SYDVKM. The DNA of the CDR3 is TGTGCCAGCAGTTTTGGGAGACAGGGGGAAATAACTGACGAGCAGTACTTC. This translates into CASSFGRQGEITDEQYF. The entire variable domain, with the rest obtained from reference TRBV28 and TRBJ2-7, is as follows: DVKVTQSSRYLVKRTGEKVFLECVQDMDHENMFWYRQDPGLGLRLIYFSYDVKMKEKGDIPEGYSVSREKKERFSLILESASTNQTSMYLCASSFGRQGEITDEQYFGPGTRLTVT.